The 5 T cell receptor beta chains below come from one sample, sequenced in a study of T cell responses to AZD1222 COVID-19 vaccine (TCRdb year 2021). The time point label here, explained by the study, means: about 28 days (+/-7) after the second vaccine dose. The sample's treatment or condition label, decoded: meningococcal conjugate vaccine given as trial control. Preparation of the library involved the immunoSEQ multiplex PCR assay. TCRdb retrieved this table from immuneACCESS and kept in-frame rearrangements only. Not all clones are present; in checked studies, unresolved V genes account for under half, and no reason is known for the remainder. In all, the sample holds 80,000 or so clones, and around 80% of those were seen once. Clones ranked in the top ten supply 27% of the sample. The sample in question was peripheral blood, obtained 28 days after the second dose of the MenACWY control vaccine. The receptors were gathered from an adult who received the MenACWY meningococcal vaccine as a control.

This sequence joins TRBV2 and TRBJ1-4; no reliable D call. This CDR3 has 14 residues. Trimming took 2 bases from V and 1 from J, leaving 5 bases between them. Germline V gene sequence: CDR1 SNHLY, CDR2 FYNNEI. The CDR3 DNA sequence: TGTGCCAGCAGTGAATACAAAACTAATGAAAAACTGTTTTTT. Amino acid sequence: CASSEYKTNEKLFF.

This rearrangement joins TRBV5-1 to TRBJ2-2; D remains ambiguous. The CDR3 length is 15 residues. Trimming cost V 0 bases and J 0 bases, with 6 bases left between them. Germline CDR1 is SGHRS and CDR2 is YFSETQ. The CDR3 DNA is TGCGCCAGCAGCTTGGAGGTGACGAACACCGGGGAGCTGTTTTTT. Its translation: CASSLEVTNTGELFF. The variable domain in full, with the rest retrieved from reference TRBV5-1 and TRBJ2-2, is KAGVTQTPRYLIKTRGQQVTLSCSPISGHRSVSWYQQTPGQGLQFLFEYFSETQRNKGNFPGRFSGRQFSNSRSEMNVSTLELGDSALYLCASSLEVTNTGELFFGEGSRLTVL.

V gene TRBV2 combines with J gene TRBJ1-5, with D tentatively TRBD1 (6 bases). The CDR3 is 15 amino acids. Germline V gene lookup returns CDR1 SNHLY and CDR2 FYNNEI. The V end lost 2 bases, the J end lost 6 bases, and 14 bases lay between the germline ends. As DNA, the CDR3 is TGTGCCAGCAGTGAATGGGCAGGGGACGGTCAGCCCCAGCATTTT. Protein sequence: CASSEWAGDGQPQHF.

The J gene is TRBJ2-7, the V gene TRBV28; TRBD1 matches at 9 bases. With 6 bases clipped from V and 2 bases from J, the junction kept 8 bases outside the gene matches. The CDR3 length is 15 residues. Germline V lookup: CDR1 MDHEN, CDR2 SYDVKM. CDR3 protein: CASRTDRGFTYEQYF. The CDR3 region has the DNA TGTGCCAGCAGGACCGACAGGGGGTTTACCTACGAGCAGTACTTC.

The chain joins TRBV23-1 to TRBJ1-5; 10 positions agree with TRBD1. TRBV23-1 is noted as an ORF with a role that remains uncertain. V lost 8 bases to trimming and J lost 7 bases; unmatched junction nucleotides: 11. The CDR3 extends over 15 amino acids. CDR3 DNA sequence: TGCGCCAGCCTAGACCCAGGGACAGGGGAACAGCCCCAGCATTTT. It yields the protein CASLDPGTGEQPQHF.